The 20 T cell receptor beta chains presented below share a single source sample, sequenced in a study of post-analysis software for immune sequencing data. These receptors' antigens are unknown. Whole-study results and caveats: Comparison of patients with controls showed about 5 TRBV segments more frequent in patients, TRBV5-6, TRBV5-1 and TRBV20-1 among them.

Libraries were made from TCR beta cDNA, and they carried unique molecular identifiers. TCRdb fed the PCR reads into MiXCR, producing one record per CDR3 protein. The table has under 900,000 distinct CDR3 sequences, 53% seen once; the top ten hold under 6%. Input material: blood. The receptors come from a girl aged 5-17 years with multiple sclerosis.

V usage is TRBV5-1 and J usage is TRBJ1-1; D gene unclear. Germline V gene data show CDR1 as SGHRS and CDR2 as YFSETQ. The CDR3 covers 13 residues. V was cut by 0 bases and J by 1 base, with 4 bases left in between. The CDR3 here is CASSLAKNTEAFF. CDR3 DNA: TGCGCCAGCAGCTTGGCCAAGAACACTGAAGCTTTCTTT.

J is TRBJ2-4 and V is TRBV5-1; maybe TRBD1 (6 bases). The V end was cut by 1 base, the J end by 0 bases, with 20 bases between. The CDR3 consists of 19 residues. Germline assignment: CDR1 SGHRS and CDR2 YFSETQ. CDR3 region: CASSLRQASGTLAKNIQYF. CDR3 nucleotide sequence: TGCGCCAGCAGCTTGAGGCAGGCCTCTGGGACACTAGCCAAAAACATTCAGTACTTC.

The gene calls are TRBV20-1 and TRBJ1-1; D uncertain. CDR3 size: 13 residues. Trimming removed 3 bases from V and 2 bases from J, with 10 bases in between. Germline values: CDR1 DFQATT, CDR2 SNEGSKA (reference sequence). The CDR3 DNA reads as TGCAGTGCTAGTACCACAGTAAACACTGAAGCTTTCTTT. Residues: CSASTTVNTEAFF.

The chain recombines TRBV3-1 with TRBJ2-7, with 14 bases fitting TRBD2. Losses at the gene ends were 2 bases for V and 3 bases for J; bases not matched to a gene: 12. Germline lookup yields CDR1 LGHDT and CDR2 YNNKEL (reference sequence). The CDR3 contains 19 residues. CDR3 amino acids: CASSQPLPTSGRAFYEQYF. CDR3 bases: TGTGCCAGCAGCCAACCCCTACCGACTAGCGGGAGGGCCTTCTACGAGCAGTACTTC.

This chain uses TRBV20-1 with TRBJ2-7; the match to TRBD2 covers 8 bases. The CDR3 is 15 residues long. Germline CDR1 DFQATT, CDR2 SNEGSKA (reference sequence). The trim removed 5 bases at V and 4 bases at J, leaving 13 bases unmatched. The CDR3 here is CSASGTSDGPYEQYF. The CDR3 coding sequence is TGCAGTGCTTCCGGGACTAGTGATGGACCTTACGAGCAGTACTTC.

The genes are TRBV5-1 and TRBJ2-4, with 8 bases aligning to TRBD1. Germline V lookup: CDR1 SGHRS, CDR2 YFSETQ. The CDR3 sequence is 14 residues long. V lost 4 bases and J lost 10; bases outside the gene matches: 10. The CDR3 DNA reads as TGCGCCAGCAGCGGGGGGACAGGCCAAAGGATTCAGTACTTC. It yields the protein CASSGGTGQRIQYF.

V and J are TRBV12-3 or TRBV12-4 and TRBJ2-5; D is unclear. The V gene lost 10 bases and the J gene lost 4 bases, with 7 bases spanning the gap. This CDR3 has 10 residues. DNA of the CDR3: TGTGCCACCGTGCTAGAGACCCAGTACTTC. It specifies CATVLETQYF.

V gene TRBV10-3 combines with J gene TRBJ2-3; 10 nucleotides align to TRBD2. Germline loops: CDR1 ENHRY, CDR2 SYGVKD. The CDR3 sequence is 17 residues long. V dropped 4 bases and J dropped 6; count of bases not matched to a gene: 13. The CDR3 region has the DNA TGTGCCATCAGTGGTAGGACTAGCGGTTATTATGAGGATACGCAGTATTTT. It codes for CAISGRTSGYYEDTQYF.

This chain links TRBV6-1 with TRBJ2-5, with D tentatively TRBD1 or TRBD2 (5 bases each). The germline CDR1 and CDR2 sequences are MNHNS and SASEGT. V was pared by 8 bases and J by 0 bases, with 19 bases between. This CDR3 has 16 amino acids. CDR3 sequence reads: CASRTETGGHQETQYF. CDR3 bases: TGTGCCAGCCGGACTGAAACAGGAGGCCACCAAGAGACCCAGTACTTC.

Only a few counts were recorded for this clonotype. The V and J genes are TRBV7-6 and TRBJ2-4, with TRBD2 identical over 13 bases. The J call may be incorrect, as the DNA end agrees better with TRBJ2-7. Germline lookup yields CDR1 SGHVS and CDR2 FNYEAQ. This CDR3 contains 18 residues. CDR3 sequence: CASSPWTSGRGGGHEQYF. The CDR3 DNA is TGTGCCAGCAGCCCTTGGACTAGCGGGAGAGGGGGAGGACACGAGCAGTACTTC.

This clonotype occurred a few times. The chain carries TRBV29-1 and TRBJ1-1, with D uncertain. The ends were cut back, 4 bases at V and 1 base at J, with 10 bases in the middle. This CDR3 is 13 amino acids long. Germline V CDR1 and CDR2: SQVTM, ANQGSEA. CDR3 in amino acids: CSVGHQANTEAFF. In DNA form, the CDR3 reads TGCAGCGTTGGGCATCAGGCGAACACTGAAGCTTTCTTT.

The chain links TRBV28 to TRBJ1-3; maybe TRBD1 (6 bases). V lost 3 bases, J lost 4 bases, and 13 bases lay in between. Germline lookup yields CDR1 MDHEN and CDR2 SYDVKM. The CDR3 totals 15 residues. The CDR3 region has the DNA TGTGCCAGCAGTTTCGGGGGGGCGTTCGGAAACACCATATATTTT. Encoded protein: CASSFGGAFGNTIYF.

This sequence joins TRBV10-3 and TRBJ2-1; 7 positions agree with TRBD2. The CDR3 contains 20 residues. Germline CDR1 reads ENHRY; CDR2 reads SYGVKD. After removal of 0 bases from V and 0 bases from J, the junction contained 14 bases not matched to a gene. Written as DNA, the CDR3 is TGTGCCATCAGTGAGTCGACGGGGGGACGGGAAGGTAGCTCCTACAATGAGCAGTTCTTC. Its translation is CAISESTGGREGSSYNEQFF.

This clonotype occurred a few times. The rearrangement joins TRBV4-1 to TRBJ1-2; D unclear. The germline V gene encodes CDR1 MGHRA and CDR2 YSYEKL. The CDR3 loop spans 14 amino acids. The ends were cut back, 1 base at V and 5 bases at J, with 11 bases in the middle. CDR3: CASSQARDLYGYTF. The CDR3 coding sequence is TGCGCCAGCAGCCAAGCGAGAGACTTATATGGCTACACCTTC.

This chain links TRBV7-3 with TRBJ2-4; D remains unclear. The germline gives CDR1 SGHTA, CDR2 FQGTGA. The CDR3 is 13 amino acids. Deletions cut 2 bases from V and 2 bases from J, with 4 bases between. The chain's CDR3 is CASSLSPKNIQYF. The CDR3 bases are TGTGCCAGCAGCTTATCCCCCAAAAACATTCAGTACTTC.

The chain combines TRBV6-2 or TRBV6-3 with TRBJ1-1; a weak D match, TRBD1 (6 bases). This CDR3 is 15 amino acids long. Germline CDR1 reads MNHEY; CDR2 reads SVGEGT. Trimming took off 7 bases at V and 2 bases at J, with 17 bases between the two ends. CDR3 residues: CASMQNVRGNTEAFF. The CDR3 DNA is TGTGCCAGCATGCAGAACGTCAGGGGAAACACTGAAGCTTTCTTT.

A remark on this clonotype: At one end the junction does not follow the germline gene, possibly because of a read error. The chain carries TRBV5-1 and TRBJ2-1; no clear D. This CDR3 has 13 amino acids. Germline CDR1 and CDR2: SGHRS and YFSETQ. The CDR3, as DNA: TGCGCCAGCAGCGGGATCTCCCACAATGAGCAGTTCTTC. It specifies CASSGISHNEQFF.

The chain links TRBV30 to TRBJ2-1; D gene unclear. The CDR3 runs to 14 residues. Per the germline V gene, CDR1 is GTSNPN and CDR2 is SVGIG (reference sequence). V was cut by 0 bases and J by 0 bases, with 6 bases left in between. CDR3 DNA sequence: TGTGCCTGGAGTGTACCCCTCTCCTACAATGAGCAGTTCTTC. Amino acid sequence: CAWSVPLSYNEQFF.

This clonotype was seen a handful of times. V gene TRBV29-1 combines with J gene TRBJ1-1; maybe TRBD1 (5 bases). Germline loops: CDR1 SQVTM, CDR2 ANQGSEA. The CDR3 sequence is 10 residues long. The CDR3 DNA reads TGCAGGGCTGGGGGGGAGGAAGCTTTCTTT. The encoded protein is CRAGGEEAFF.

The V call is TRBV5-1, the J call TRBJ2-7, with TRBD1 matching over 9 bases. This CDR3 comprises 19 residues. Trimming removed 2 bases from V and 3 bases from J; junction bases left unmatched: 18. CDR1 and CDR2 from the germline V gene are SGHRS and YFSETQ. The CDR3 loop reads CASSFRPGTGMDTIYEQYF. CDR3 nucleotide sequence: TGCGCCAGCAGCTTCCGACCGGGGACAGGGATGGATACGATCTACGAGCAGTACTTC.